This T cell receptor beta chain was captured by sequencing in a study of blood T cell repertoires in COVID-19. Study context: The origin of the acute and convalescent COVID-19 samples was the United States, Italy and Spain.

Seattle researchers signed up patients amid active infection and tracked them longitudinally. Clones were read by immunoSEQ multiplex PCR, and TCRdb kept only the in-frame ones, dropping some. The sample lists hundreds of thousands of clones, 88% occurring once. V shed 3 bases and J 8 bases; nucleotides not matched to a gene: 9. This CDR3 region has 15 residues. The germline V gene has CDR1 MGHRA and CDR2 YSYEKL. V is TRBV4-1 and J is TRBJ2-2; 7 positions match TRBD1. Sequenced: peripheral blood. The source of this sequence is a woman in her forties or fifties with COVID-19, enrolled during active disease. DNA for the CDR3: TGCGCCAGCAGCCACGCTGGACAGGTCGGGGGGGAGCTGTTTTTT. It is translated as CASSHAGQVGGELFF.